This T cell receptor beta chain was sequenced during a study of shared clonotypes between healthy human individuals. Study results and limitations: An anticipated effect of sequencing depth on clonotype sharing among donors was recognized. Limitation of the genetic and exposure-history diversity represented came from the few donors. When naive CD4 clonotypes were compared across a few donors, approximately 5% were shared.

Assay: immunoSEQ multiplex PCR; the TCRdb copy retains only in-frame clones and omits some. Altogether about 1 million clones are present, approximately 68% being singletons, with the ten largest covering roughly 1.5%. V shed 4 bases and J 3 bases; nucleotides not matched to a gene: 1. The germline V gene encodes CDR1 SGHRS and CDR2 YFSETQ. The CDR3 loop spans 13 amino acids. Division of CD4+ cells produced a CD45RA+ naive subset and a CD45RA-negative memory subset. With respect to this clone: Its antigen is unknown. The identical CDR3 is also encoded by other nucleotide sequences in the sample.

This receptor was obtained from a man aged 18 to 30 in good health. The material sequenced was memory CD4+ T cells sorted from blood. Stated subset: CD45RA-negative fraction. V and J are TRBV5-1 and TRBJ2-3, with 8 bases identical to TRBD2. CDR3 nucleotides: TGCGCCAGCAGCCGGGGGGGAACAGATACGCAGTATTTT. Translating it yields CASSRGGTDTQYF.